This T cell receptor (beta chain) came from a study of cytomegalovirus exposure and HLA in healthy donors. The primer mix had 60 Vbeta and 13 Jbeta primers. Here immunoSEQ multiplex PCR was the method, and the copy in TCRdb shows in-frame clones only, minus some. Found here are about 200,000 clones; the top ten clones hold under 6.5%. The sequencing input was PBMCs. The receptor was derived from a man aged 25 to 45 in good health and CMV-seronegative.

Here the CDR3 reads CASGSGYNSNQPQHF. CDR3 in DNA: TGTGCTAGTGGTTCGGGATATAACAGCAATCAGCCCCAGCATTTT. This chain uses TRBV12-5 with TRBJ1-5; D remains unclear. The CDR3 totals 15 residues. V dropped 4 bases and J dropped 1 base, with 11 bases sitting between them. Germline V gene lookup returns CDR1 LGHNT and CDR2 FRNRAP.